Below are 21 T cell receptor beta chains sequenced from a single sample in a study of T cell responses to AZD1222 COVID-19 vaccine. Assay used: immunoSEQ multiplex PCR; TCRdb lists only in-frame clones, some missing. Here the sample spans about 180,000 clones, around nine tenths being singletons. The sample was peripheral blood, taken on day 0 of AZD1222 vaccination. Receptors were obtained from an adult in good health.

The chain employs TRBV6-5 and TRBJ1-1; TRBD1 matches at 7 bases. Germline V gene sequence: CDR1 MNHEY, CDR2 SVGAGI. The CDR3 loop spans 16 amino acids. Trimming cost V 3 bases and J 1 base; bases outside gene matches: 8. The CDR3 reads CASSYMAGTANTEAFF. Here the CDR3 DNA reads TGTGCCAGCAGTTATATGGCCGGGACAGCGAACACTGAAGCTTTCTTT.

This chain connects TRBV30 to TRBJ1-1, with D maybe TRBD1 (6 bases). Trimming took off 4 bases at V and 0 bases at J, with 12 bases between the two ends. Germline V gene lookup returns CDR1 GTSNPN and CDR2 SVGIG (reference sequence). The CDR3 runs to 14 residues. This CDR3 reads CAWNGGLMNTEAFF. CDR3 nucleotide sequence: TGTGCCTGGAATGGGGGCCTCATGAACACTGAAGCTTTCTTT. The variable domain in full, with the rest retrieved from reference TRBV30 and TRBJ1-1, is SQTIHQWPATLVQPVGSPLSLECTVEGTSNPNLYWYRQAAGRGLQLLFYSVGIGQISSEVPQNLSASRPQDRQFILSSKKLLLSDSGFYLCAWNGGLMNTEAFFGQGTRLTVV.

The chain joins TRBV2 to TRBJ2-7, with TRBD1 matching over 8 bases. V lost 7 bases to trimming and J lost 2 bases; unmatched junction nucleotides: 4. This CDR3 is 13 amino acids long. CDR1 and CDR2 (germline): SNHLY, FYNNEI. The CDR3 DNA reads TGTGCCAGCAACCGACAGGGGCCCTACGAGCAGTACTTC. Translation gives CASNRQGPYEQYF. The full variable domain, with the rest looked up from reference TRBV2 and TRBJ2-7, is EPEVTQTPSHQVTQMGQEVILRCVPISNHLYFYWYRQILGQKVEFLVSFYNNEISEKSEIFDDQFSVERPDGSNFTLKIRSTKLEDSAMYFCASNRQGPYEQYFGPGTRLTVT.

The rearrangement links TRBV2 to TRBJ2-2; tentatively, D is TRBD1 (6 bases). The CDR3 length is 16 residues. The V gene's germline CDR1 is SNHLY and CDR2 FYNNEI. Trimming pared 5 bases from V and 1 base from J, leaving 14 bases between. The CDR3 region is CASSSSRGQNTGELFF. The CDR3 DNA is TGTGCCAGCAGTTCAAGCAGGGGACAGAACACCGGGGAGCTGTTTTTT.

The rearrangement uses TRBV30 and TRBJ1-3; possible D gene TRBD1, 6 bases. V was pared by 2 bases and J by 1 base, with 12 bases between. Germline V lookup: CDR1 GTSNPN, CDR2 SVGIG (reference sequence). The CDR3 runs to 15 residues. CDR3 residues: CAWSTGLGSGNTIYF. The CDR3 coding sequence is TGTGCCTGGAGTACAGGGTTAGGGTCTGGAAACACCATATATTTT.

This rearrangement joins TRBV10-3 to TRBJ1-1; unclear D gene. CDR3 length equals 14 residues. The V gene lost 4 bases and the J gene lost 0 bases, with 9 bases spanning the gap. CDR1 is ENHRY, CDR2 SYGVKD, per germline. Here the CDR3 reads CAISGAGLNTEAFF. The CDR3 coding sequence is TGTGCCATCAGTGGTGCCGGATTGAACACTGAAGCTTTCTTT.

The gene calls are TRBV27 and TRBJ2-6, with D maybe TRBD2 (7 bases). This CDR3 has 19 amino acids. V was trimmed by 6 bases and J by 2 bases, leaving 23 bases between them. Germline V gene lookup returns CDR1 MNHEY and CDR2 SMNVEV (reference sequence). CDR3 region: CASSLITGRGAAGANVLTF. The CDR3 DNA sequence: TGTGCCAGCAGCCTCATTACAGGGAGGGGAGCAGCTGGGGCCAACGTCCTGACTTTC.

This clone was recorded only once. The chain uses TRBV5-1 and TRBJ2-7; 9 nucleotides agree with TRBD1. With 4 bases clipped from V and 5 bases from J, the junction kept 13 bases outside the gene matches. This CDR3 has 16 amino acids. CDR1 and CDR2 (germline): SGHRS, YFSETQ. CDR3 region: CASSPLRLGQGHEQYF. CDR3 nucleotide sequence: TGCGCCAGCAGCCCCCTTCGCCTGGGACAGGGCCACGAGCAGTACTTC.

V gene TRBV7-3 combines with J gene TRBJ2-1, with D unresolved. Germline V CDR1 and CDR2: SGHTA, FQGTGA. V gave up 3 bases and J gave up 8 bases, with 11 bases separating them. The CDR3 consists of 13 residues. CDR3: CASSFWKDDEQFF. The CDR3 region has the DNA TGTGCCAGCAGCTTCTGGAAGGATGATGAGCAGTTCTTC.

The rearrangement links TRBV12-3 or TRBV12-4 to TRBJ1-2, with 7 positions matching TRBD1. The V and J ends lost 3 bases and 10 bases, in that order; junction bases with no gene match: 8. The CDR3 is made up of 13 amino acids. The CDR3 loop reads CASSFSRGQFYTF. The CDR3 bases are TGTGCCAGCAGTTTTAGCCGGGGACAGTTCTACACCTTC.

The chain combines TRBV24-1 with TRBJ1-2; TRBD1 agrees at 10 bases. The CDR3 loop spans 14 amino acids. With 4 bases clipped from V and 8 bases from J, the junction kept 6 bases outside the gene matches. Germline CDR1 KGHDR, CDR2 SFDVKD. CDR3 nucleotide sequence: TGTGCCACCAGTGACACCGACAGGGGGCACGGCTACACCTTC. It codes for CATSDTDRGHGYTF.

This chain joins TRBV6-5 and TRBJ2-1; 7 nucleotides line up with TRBD1. The germline V gene encodes CDR1 MNHEY and CDR2 SVGAGI. The CDR3 consists of 13 residues. V lost 2 bases and J lost 7; bases outside the gene matches: 2. This chain's CDR3 is CASSYDRANEQFF. The CDR3 DNA sequence: TGTGCCAGCAGTTACGACAGGGCTAATGAGCAGTTCTTC.

The chain carries TRBV5-1 and TRBJ2-6, with D hard to call. CDR3 length: 15 residues. Germline values: CDR1 SGHRS, CDR2 YFSETQ. V was pared by 0 bases and J by 3 bases, with 7 bases between. Written as DNA, the CDR3 is TGCGCCAGCAGCTTGGAGAACAGTGGGGCCAACGTCCTGACTTTC. Its translation is CASSLENSGANVLTF.

The chain has TRBV27 and TRBJ1-1, with D possibly being TRBD1 (5 bases). The V end was cut by 6 bases, the J end by 2 bases, with 13 bases between. Germline V gene lookup returns CDR1 MNHEY and CDR2 SMNVEV (reference sequence). The CDR3 loop spans 14 amino acids. In DNA, the CDR3 is TGTGCCAGCAGACCCTGGGGGGGAAACACTGAAGCTTTCTTT. Its translation is CASRPWGGNTEAFF.

The chain combines TRBV6-4 with TRBJ2-7, with D maybe TRBD1 (5 bases). Germline lookup yields CDR1 MRHNA and CDR2 SNTAGT. V lost 2 bases and J 0 bases, leaving 14 bases between the germline ends. The CDR3 extends over 16 amino acids. DNA of the CDR3: TGTGCCAGCAGTGACAATCCGACAGCTTTCTCCTACGAGCAGTACTTC. Translation: CASSDNPTAFSYEQYF.

The CDR3 loop reads CASSQEGLPNEKLFF. In DNA form, the CDR3 reads TGCGCCAGCAGCCAAGAAGGACTCCCAAATGAAAAACTGTTTTTT. J is TRBJ1-4 and V is TRBV4-1; D is undetermined. The CDR3 has 15 amino acids. CDR1 is MGHRA, CDR2 YSYEKL, per germline. The V end was cut by 0 bases, the J end by 5 bases, with 10 bases between.

V gene TRBV27 combines with J gene TRBJ2-5; a possible D gene is TRBD1 (5 bases). The germline V and J ends were trimmed by 2 bases and 5 bases, with 12 bases remaining between them. Germline-derived CDR1 and CDR2 are MNHEY and SMNVEV (reference sequence). This CDR3 contains 14 residues. CDR3: CASSLVRGSETQYF. In DNA, the CDR3 is TGTGCCAGCAGTTTAGTTAGGGGTTCGGAGACCCAGTACTTC.

The chain uses TRBV11-1 and TRBJ1-1; D gene ambiguous. The CDR3 extends over 14 amino acids. The V end was cut by 3 bases, the J end by 5 bases, with 13 bases between. From germline, CDR1 is SGHAT and CDR2 FQDESV (reference sequence). The CDR3 is CASSLELYGTEAFF. The CDR3 nucleotides read TGTGCCAGCAGCTTGGAGTTGTATGGGACTGAAGCTTTCTTT.

The rearrangement links TRBV29-1 to TRBJ1-2, with 10 positions matching TRBD1. This CDR3 has 11 residues. From germline, CDR1 is SQVTM and CDR2 ANQGSEA. V lost 7 bases to trimming and J lost 10 bases; unmatched junction nucleotides: 6. DNA for the CDR3: TGCAGCGGTACGACAGGGGGCGTCTACACCTTC. Its translation is CSGTTGGVYTF.

The chain links TRBV27 to TRBJ1-2; 7 nucleotides agree with TRBD1. V shed 4 bases and J 8 bases; nucleotides not matched to a gene: 13. This CDR3 has 15 amino acids. Germline CDR1 is MNHEY and CDR2 is SMNVEV (reference sequence). The CDR3 DNA follows: TGTGCCAGCAGTTACAACCAACGACCGACAGGGGGCTACACCTTC. Translation gives CASSYNQRPTGGYTF.

V and J are TRBV6-5 and TRBJ1-4; 8 nucleotides match TRBD1. With 0 bases clipped from V and 7 bases from J, the junction kept 4 bases outside the gene matches. This CDR3 has 15 residues. Per germline, CDR1 MNHEY and CDR2 SVGAGI. Written as DNA, the CDR3 is TGTGCCAGCAGTTACTCAGGACAGGGTGGTGAAAAACTGTTTTTT. Encoded protein: CASSYSGQGGEKLFF.